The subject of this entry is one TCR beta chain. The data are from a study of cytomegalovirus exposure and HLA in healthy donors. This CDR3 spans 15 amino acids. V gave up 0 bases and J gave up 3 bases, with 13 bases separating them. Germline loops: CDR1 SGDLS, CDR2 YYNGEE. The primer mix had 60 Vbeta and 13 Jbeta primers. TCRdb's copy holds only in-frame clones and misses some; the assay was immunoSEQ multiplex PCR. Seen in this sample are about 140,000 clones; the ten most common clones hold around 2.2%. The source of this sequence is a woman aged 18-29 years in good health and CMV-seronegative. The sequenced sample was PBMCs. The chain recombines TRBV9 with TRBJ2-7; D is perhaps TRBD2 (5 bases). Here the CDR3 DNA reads TGTGCCAGCAGCGTAGACCCTAGCTTTATCTACGAGCAGTACTTC. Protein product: CASSVDPSFIYEQYF.